This T cell receptor (beta chain) was found in a study of T cell changes during pregnancy in multiple sclerosis. The CDR3 extends over 17 amino acids. V was pared by 0 bases and J by 7 bases, with 19 bases between. Per germline, CDR1 SGHAT and CDR2 FQNNGV. Generated by immunoSEQ multiplex PCR, the TCRdb table keeps only in-frame clones and is missing some. In the table there are about 20,000 clones, about 88% of which are singletons. The receptor was derived from a female donor in good health, enrolled as a control in a pregnancy study. The J gene is TRBJ2-4, the V gene TRBV11-2, with a weak D call TRBD2 (6 bases). The sequenced sample was CD8+ T cells from peripheral blood mononuclear cells, obtained after pregnancy. DNA for the CDR3: TGTGCCAGCAGCTTAGAATGGGGAAATGGAGGGAGGAACATTCAGTACTTC. It encodes CASSLEWGNGGRNIQYF.